This T cell receptor beta chain derives from a study of blood T cell repertoires in COVID-19. The V gene's germline CDR1 is SGHTA and CDR2 FQGNSA. This CDR3 comprises 15 residues. The V gene end was trimmed by 5 bases and the J gene end by 2 bases; junction bases not matched to a gene: 6. This clone was seen only once. Enrolled during active infection, Seattle patients were then followed longitudinally. TCRdb's copy holds only in-frame clones and misses some; the assay was immunoSEQ multiplex PCR. In the table there are under 250,000 clones, 70% to 90% of which are singletons. The TCR comes from a man aged 25-40 years with COVID-19, enrolled during active disease. The specimen sequenced was peripheral blood. V gene TRBV7-2 combines with J gene TRBJ2-7; 10 nucleotides align to TRBD2. In nucleotides, the CDR3 is TGTGCCAGCAGCCCCGGACTAGCGGAGGCCTACGAGCAGTACTTC. Translation gives CASSPGLAEAYEQYF.